A selection of T cell receptor beta chains follows, all from one sample in a study of T cell responses to AZD1222 COVID-19 vaccine. TCRdb's copy holds only in-frame clones and misses some; the assay was immunoSEQ multiplex PCR. The data contain 110,000 to 150,000 clones, approximately 90% of them seen just once; the ten biggest clones take up around 3.5%. The sample here was peripheral blood, taken 28 days after the second AZD1222 dose. The source of these receptors is an adult who received the AZD1222 COVID-19 vaccine. CDR3s include the opening cysteine and the closing phenylalanine or tryptophan. The D gene is left open where the match is weak. Size is omitted from some rows. Given values are once, few, many or a class for expanded clones.

NA,NA,TRBV7-9,TRBJ2-2,CASSVAGTSRVGELFF,TGTGCCAGCAGCGTCGCCGGGACTTCCCGGGTCGGGGAGCTGTTTTTT
NA,NA,TRBV19,TRBJ2-3,CASSVSVVGDTQYF,TGTGCCAGTAGTGTTAGCGTCGTCGGAGATACGCAGTATTTT
TRBD2,NA,TRBV6-4,TRBJ2-7,CASSYLAGYEQYF,TGTGCCAGCAGTTATCTAGCGGGATACGAGCAGTACTTC
NA,NA,TRBV6-5,TRBJ2-3,CASSYGGDGLNTQYF,TGTGCCAGCAGTTACGGAGGGGACGGCCTAAATACGCAGTATTTT
TRBD2,NA,TRBV29-1,TRBJ2-1,CSDLSGIPYNEQFF,TGCAGCGACCTTAGCGGGATCCCTTACAATGAGCAGTTCTTC
TRBD2,NA,TRBV11-2,TRBJ2-7,CASSSTSGSSYEQYF,TGTGCCAGCAGCTCAACTAGCGGGAGCTCCTACGAGCAGTACTTC
TRBD1,NA,TRBV7-3,TRBJ1-5,CEHPPDRGSGNQPQHF,TGTGAGCACCCGCCGGACAGGGGTTCGGGCAATCAGCCCCAGCATTTT
NA,NA,TRBV10-1,TRBJ1-2,CASSIYGYTF,TGCGCCAGCAGCATCTATGGCTACACCTTC
NA,few,TRBV5-1,TRBJ1-4,CASSLAGQGTLRLRNIGDEKLFF,TGCGCCAGCAGCTTGGCCGGGCAGGGAACGCTGCGCCTGCGGAACATCGGGGATGAAAAACTGTTTTTT
TRBD2,NA,TRBV2,TRBJ2-1,CASRPGLAGVAYNEQFF,TGTGCCAGCCGCCCGGGACTAGCGGGAGTAGCCTACAATGAGCAGTTCTTC
NA,NA,TRBV7-8,TRBJ2-3,CASSKSGTRTDTQYF,TGTGCCAGCAGCAAATCCGGGACTCGCACAGATACGCAGTATTTT
NA,NA,TRBV6-5,TRBJ2-7,CASTGHSYEQYF,TGTGCCAGCACCGGCCACTCCTACGAGCAGTACTTC
TRBD1,NA,TRBV15,TRBJ1-4,CATSRGRGKIEKLFF,TGTGCCACCAGCAGGGGCAGGGGGAAAATTGAAAAACTGTTTTTT
NA,NA,TRBV19,TRBJ1-1,CASSMGNMNTEAFF,TGTGCCAGTAGTATGGGAAACATGAACACTGAAGCTTTCTTT
NA,NA,TRBV5-8,TRBJ1-3,CASSLLYSGNTIYF,TGTGCCAGCAGCTTACTGTACTCTGGAAACACCATATATTTT
TRBD1,NA,TRBV7-8,TRBJ1-4,CASSFDRVPNEKLFF,TGTGCCAGCAGCTTCGACAGGGTCCCTAATGAAAAACTGTTTTTT
NA,NA,TRBV6-5,TRBJ1-1,CASSYDSAKTEAFF,TGTGCCAGCAGTTACGATTCGGCCAAAACTGAAGCTTTCTTT
NA,NA,TRBV7-3,TRBJ1-2,CASSTKGGDGYTF,TGTGCCAGCAGCACCAAAGGGGGGGATGGCTACACCTTC
NA,NA,TRBV5-4,TRBJ2-1,CASSLSGPSYNEQFF,TGTGCCAGCAGCTTATCGGGTCCCTCCTACAATGAGCAGTTCTTC
TRBD2,NA,TRBV29-1,TRBJ2-2,CSVERLAGGPGSAGELFF,TGCAGCGTTGAAAGGCTAGCGGGAGGGCCCGGGAGCGCCGGGGAGCTGTTTTTT
TRBD2,NA,TRBV7-2,TRBJ2-1,CASSFLAGVEQFF,TGTGCCAGCAGTTTTCTAGCGGGAGTTGAGCAGTTCTTC
NA,NA,TRBV7-9,TRBJ1-5,CASRGGGWDQPQHF,TGTGCCAGCAGAGGGGGAGGATGGGACCAGCCCCAGCATTTT
TRBD1,NA,TRBV24-1,TRBJ1-5,CATSDLDSGQTNQPQHF,TGTGCCACCAGTGATTTAGACTCGGGACAGACCAATCAGCCCCAGCATTTT
NA,NA,TRBV14,TRBJ1-1,CATDRGPEAFF,TGTGCCACCGACCGCGGCCCTGAAGCTTTCTTT
NA,NA,TRBV29-1,TRBJ2-7,CSVGSYEQYF,TGCAGCGTTGGGTCCTACGAGCAGTACTTC
TRBD2,NA,TRBV7-9,TRBJ2-7,CASSLASGMGEQYF,TGTGCCAGCAGCTTGGCTAGCGGGATGGGCGAGCAGTACTTC
NA,NA,TRBV10-1,TRBJ2-7,CASSVWGEQYF,TGCGCCAGCAGTGTCTGGGGCGAGCAGTACTTC
TRBD1,NA,TRBV5-1,TRBJ1-2,CASSPGQGGYYGYTF,TGCGCCAGCAGCCCGGGACAGGGCGGGTACTATGGCTACACCTTC
NA,NA,TRBV18,TRBJ2-2,CASSQDLPGELFF,TGTGCCAGCTCACAGGACCTTCCCGGGGAGCTGTTTTTT
TRBD1,NA,TRBV28,TRBJ2-1,CASSYRGGGQGEFF,TGTGCCAGCAGTTATAGGGGCGGCGGACAGGGTGAGTTCTTC
TRBD1,NA,TRBV6-2/TRBV6-3,TRBJ1-6,CASSYMGQGISPLHF,TGTGCCAGCAGTTACATGGGACAGGGAATTTCACCCCTCCACTTT
NA,NA,TRBV5-1,TRBJ1-2,CASSLGNYGYTF,TGCGCCAGCAGCCTGGGGAACTATGGCTACACCTTC
TRBD2,NA,TRBV30,TRBJ2-1,CAWRTSVVYEQFF,TGTGCCTGGCGGACTAGTGTGGTCTATGAGCAGTTCTTC
NA,NA,TRBV5-4,TRBJ1-3,CASSNRDTVGNTIYF,TGTGCCAGCAGCAATAGGGACACCGTTGGAAACACCATATATTTT
NA,NA,TRBV6-5,TRBJ2-7,CASSYSLQGVYEQYF,TGTGCCAGCAGTTACTCGCTACAGGGAGTCTACGAGCAGTACTTC
NA,NA,TRBV2,TRBJ1-1,CASCPFNTEAFF,TGTGCCAGCTGTCCGTTCAACACTGAAGCTTTCTTT
NA,once,TRBV30,TRBJ1-2,CAWRSTVAAGRGYGYTF,TGTGCCTGGAGGAGCACCGTCGCCGCAGGGCGCGGCTATGGCTACACCTTC
NA,NA,TRBV3-1/TRBV3-2,TRBJ2-5,CASSHLGGETQYF,TGTGCCAGCAGCCATCTAGGGGGAGAGACCCAGTACTTC
NA,NA,TRBV28,TRBJ2-4,CASSALRGSQYF,TGTGCCAGCAGCGCCCTGCGTGGGAGTCAGTACTTC
NA,NA,TRBV6-5,TRBJ2-7,CASTRRGGINEQYF,TGTGCCAGCACCCGGAGAGGGGGTATCAACGAGCAGTACTTC
NA,NA,TRBV3-1/TRBV3-2,TRBJ1-2,CASSQLEVGGYTF,TGTGCCAGCAGCCAATTGGAGGTAGGGGGCTACACCTTC
NA,NA,TRBV28,TRBJ1-2,CASSPPRGNYGYTF,TGTGCCAGCAGTCCTCCGCGAGGTAACTATGGCTACACCTTC
NA,once,TRBV28,TRBJ1-2,CASLKILYGYTF,TGTGCCAGTCTTAAGATCCTCTATGGCTACACCTTC
TRBD1,NA,TRBV6-5,TRBJ1-3,CASRGTGVGGNTIYF,TGTGCCAGCAGAGGCACAGGGGTAGGGGGAAACACCATATATTTT